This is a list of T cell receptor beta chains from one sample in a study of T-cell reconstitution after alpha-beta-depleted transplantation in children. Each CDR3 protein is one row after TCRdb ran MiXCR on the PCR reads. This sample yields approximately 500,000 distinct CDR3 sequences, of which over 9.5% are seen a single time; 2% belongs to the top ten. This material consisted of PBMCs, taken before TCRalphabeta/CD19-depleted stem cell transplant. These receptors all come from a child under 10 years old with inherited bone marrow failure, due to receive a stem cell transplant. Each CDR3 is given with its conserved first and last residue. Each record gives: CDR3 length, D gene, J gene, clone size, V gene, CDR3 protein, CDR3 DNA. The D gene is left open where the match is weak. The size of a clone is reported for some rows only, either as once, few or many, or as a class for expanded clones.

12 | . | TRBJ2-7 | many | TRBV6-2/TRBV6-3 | CASSPRTVAQYF | TGTGCCAGCAGTCCCAGGACAGTCGCGCAGTACTTC
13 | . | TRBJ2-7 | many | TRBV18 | CASSPPFSYEQYF | TGTGCCAGCTCACCTCCCTTTTCCTACGAGCAGTACTTC
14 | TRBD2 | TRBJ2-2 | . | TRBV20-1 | CGTPTSGRDGELFF | TGCGGAACGCCGACTAGCGGGAGGGACGGGGAGCTGTTTTTT
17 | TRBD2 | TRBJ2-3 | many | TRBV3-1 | CASSQGLAGVRGDTQYF | TGTGCCAGCAGCCAGGGACTAGCGGGAGTGAGGGGAGATACGCAGTATTTT
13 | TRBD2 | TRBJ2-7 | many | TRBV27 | CASRPTSAYEQYF | TGTGCCAGCAGACCGACTAGCGCCTACGAGCAGTACTTC
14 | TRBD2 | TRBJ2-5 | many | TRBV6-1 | CASSARGLAETQYF | TGTGCCAGCAGCGCTAGGGGACTAGCGGAGACCCAGTACTTC
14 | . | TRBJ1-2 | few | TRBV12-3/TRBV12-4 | CASGRTVGGYGYTF | TGTGCCAGCGGGAGGACGGTCGGCGGGTATGGCTACACCTTC
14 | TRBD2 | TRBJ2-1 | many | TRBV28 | CASSPGLALNEQFF | TGTGCCAGCAGTCCGGGACTAGCCCTCAATGAGCAGTTCTTC
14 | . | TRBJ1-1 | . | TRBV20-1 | CSAIYTRGDPEAFF | TGCAGTGCCATTTATACGCGGGGGGATCCTGAAGCTTTCTTT
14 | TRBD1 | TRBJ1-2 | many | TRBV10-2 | CASKERGRYYGYTF | TGCGCCAGCAAGGAAAGGGGGCGCTACTATGGCTACACCTTC
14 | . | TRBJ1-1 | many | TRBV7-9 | CASSLVSSRVEAFF | TGTGCCAGCAGCTTAGTGTCTAGTAGGGTCGAAGCTTTCTTT
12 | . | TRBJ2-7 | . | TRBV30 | CAWSLRGGEQYF | TGTGCCTGGAGTCTTAGAGGGGGGGAGCAGTACTTC
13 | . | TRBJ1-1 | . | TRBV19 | CASTGPTIPEAFF | TGTGCCAGTACGGGGCCGACTATTCCTGAAGCTTTCTTT
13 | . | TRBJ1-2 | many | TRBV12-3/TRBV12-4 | CASSWDEFYGYTF | TGTGCCAGCAGCTGGGACGAATTTTATGGCTACACCTTC
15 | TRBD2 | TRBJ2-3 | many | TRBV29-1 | CSVDYGTSGTDTQYF | TGCAGCGTTGATTATGGGACTAGCGGGACTGATACGCAGTATTTT
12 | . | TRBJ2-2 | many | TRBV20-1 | CSASGGPGELFF | TGCAGTGCTAGTGGCGGCCCCGGGGAGCTGTTTTTT
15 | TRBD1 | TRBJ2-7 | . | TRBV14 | CASSPWTGGPYEQYF | TGTGCCAGCAGCCCCTGGACAGGGGGACCCTACGAGCAGTACTTC
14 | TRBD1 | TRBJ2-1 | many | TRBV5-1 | CASSLVGTGYEQFF | TGCGCCAGCAGCTTGGTCGGGACAGGGTATGAGCAGTTCTTC
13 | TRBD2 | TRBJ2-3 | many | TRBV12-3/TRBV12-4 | CASFREGQNTQYF | TGTGCCAGCTTCCGGGAGGGCCAGAATACGCAGTATTTT
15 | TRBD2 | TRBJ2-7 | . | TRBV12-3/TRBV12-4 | CASSPGLAGVCEQYF | TGTGCCAGCAGCCCTGGACTAGCGGGAGTCTGCGAACAGTACTTC
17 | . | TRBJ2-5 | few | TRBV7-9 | CASSLPYGAGLQETQYF | TGTGCCAGCAGCTTACCATACGGCGCCGGACTACAAGAGACCCAGTACTTC
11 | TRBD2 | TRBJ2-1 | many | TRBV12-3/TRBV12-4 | CTSGHYNEQFF | TGTACTAGCGGCCATTACAATGAGCAGTTCTTC
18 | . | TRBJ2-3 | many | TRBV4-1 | CASSQGLKDRRQIDTQYF | TGCGCCAGCAGCCAAGGCCTAAAGGACCGCCGACAAATAGATACGCAGTATTTT
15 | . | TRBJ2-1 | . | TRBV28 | CASIMGLSTYNEQFF | TGTGCCAGCATCATGGGACTTTCCACCTACAATGAGCAGTTCTTC
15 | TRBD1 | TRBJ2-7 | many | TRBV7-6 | CASSAPGQTLYEQYF | TGTGCCAGCAGCGCCCCGGGACAGACCCTCTACGAGCAGTACTTC
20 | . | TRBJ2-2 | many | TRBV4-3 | CASSQDLSRVIGGNTGELFF | TGCGCCAGCAGCCAAGATCTTTCTAGGGTGATCGGGGGGAACACCGGGGAGCTGTTTTTT
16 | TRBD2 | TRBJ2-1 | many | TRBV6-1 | CASSERGGGRNNEQFF | TGTGCCAGCAGTGAACGGGGGGGAGGACGAAACAATGAGCAGTTCTTC
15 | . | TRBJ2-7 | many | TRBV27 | CASSLDGEPSYEQYF | TGTGCCAGCAGTTTGGACGGGGAACCCTCCTACGAGCAGTACTTC
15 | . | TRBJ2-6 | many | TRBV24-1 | CATGNQSSGANVLTF | TGTGCCACCGGTAACCAGAGCTCTGGGGCCAACGTCCTGACTTTC
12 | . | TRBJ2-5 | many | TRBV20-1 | CSARLGQETQYF | TGCAGTGCGAGACTAGGCCAAGAGACCCAGTACTTC
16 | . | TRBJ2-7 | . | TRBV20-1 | CSARDLRLGLSYEQYF | TGCAGTGCTAGAGATCTGAGGTTGGGGTTGTCCTACGAGCAGTACTTC